The 10 T cell receptor beta chains listed next were all sequenced from one sample in a study of long-term antiretroviral therapy in people with HIV. Run at survey level, the immunoSEQ assay was version v3.0. The protocol was immunoSEQ multiplex PCR, while the TCRdb copy is restricted to in-frame clones and leaves out a portion. The data contain about 43,000 clones, about 94% of them singletons. The sequencing here drew on unsorted PBMCs, taken roughly 9.4 years after starting antiretroviral therapy. These receptor sequences come from a man between 25 and 39 years old with HIV.

The chain couples TRBV7-9 to TRBJ1-6; D uncertain. Germline CDR1 and CDR2: SEHNR and FQNEAQ (reference sequence). The V end lost 5 bases, the J end lost 8 bases, and 13 bases lay between the germline ends. The CDR3 sequence is 14 residues long. Written as DNA, the CDR3 is TGTGCCAGCAGCCTCGTAGGAGGATATTCACCCCTCCACTTT. Translated: CASSLVGGYSPLHF.

The gene calls are TRBV6-7 and TRBJ1-2, with D tentatively TRBD1 (6 bases). TRBV6-7 is identified as an open reading frame with a role that is uncertain. The V end lost 0 bases, the J end lost 0 bases, and 20 bases lay between the germline ends. This CDR3 contains 19 residues. The CDR3 sequence is CASSYSKMKGGGPNYGYTF. In nucleotides, the CDR3 is TGTGCCAGCAGTTACTCGAAGATGAAAGGGGGGGGCCCTAACTATGGCTACACCTTC.

The CDR3 bases are TGTGCCAGCAGTGATAAGTTACCTGGGGCCAACGTCCTGACTTTC. This encodes CASSDKLPGANVLTF. The chain is built from TRBV2 and TRBJ2-6; D not resolved. Trimming shortened V by 3 bases and J by 2 bases, and 8 bases separated the two germline ends. This CDR3 comprises 15 residues. Germline V CDR1 and CDR2: SNHLY, FYNNEI.

The J gene is TRBJ2-1, the V gene TRBV7-3, with TRBD1 identical over 7 bases. Germline CDR1 SGHTA, CDR2 FQGTGA. After removal of 1 base from V and 9 bases from J, the junction contained 6 bases not matched to a gene. There are 14 residues in the CDR3. The CDR3 nucleotides read TGTGCCAGCAGCTTAAGACAGGGTGAGGGTGAGCAGTTCTTC. Its translation is CASSLRQGEGEQFF.

The V gene is TRBV6-1, the J gene TRBJ2-5, with unresolved D. This CDR3 contains 14 residues. The ends were cut back, 0 bases at V and 1 base at J, with 6 bases in the middle. The germline V gene encodes CDR1 MNHNS and CDR2 SASEGT. CDR3 DNA: TGTGCCAGCAGTGAAGCGACGCTCCAAGAGACCCAGTACTTC. This gives the protein CASSEATLQETQYF.

This clone is a singleton in its sample. The chain recombines TRBV7-9 with TRBJ2-5; D perhaps matches TRBD1 (7 bases). This CDR3 region has 15 residues. Germline V lookup: CDR1 SEHNR, CDR2 FQNEAQ (reference sequence). V was trimmed by 5 bases and J by 7 bases, leaving 20 bases between them. The CDR3 region has the DNA TGTGCCAGCAGCCGCGGGGACAGTCAAAGAGGGACCCAGTACTTC. It encodes CASSRGDSQRGTQYF.

CDR3 residues: CASTVLGVDTQYF. CDR3 coding DNA: TGTGCCAGTACCGTACTAGGAGTAGATACGCAGTATTTT. V and J are TRBV19 and TRBJ2-3; the D gene is possibly TRBD2 (5 bases). The CDR3 consists of 13 residues. The germline CDR1 and CDR2 sequences are LNHDA and SQIVND (reference sequence). V gave up 7 bases and J gave up 5 bases, with 13 bases separating them. The whole variable domain, remainder taken from reference TRBV19 and TRBJ2-3, is DGGITQSPKYLFRKEGQNVTLSCEQNLNHDAMYWYRQDPGQGLRLIYYSQIVNDFQKGDIAEGYSVSREKKESFPLTVTSAQKNPTAFYLCASTVLGVDTQYFGPGTRLTVL.

The CDR3 reads CASREQGAQDYEQYV. CDR3 in DNA: TGCGCCAGCAGGGAGCAGGGGGCGCAGGACTACGAGCAGTACGTC. The V gene is TRBV10-1, the J gene TRBJ2-7, with 8 bases lining up with TRBD1. The germline V gene encodes CDR1 WNHNN and CDR2 SYGVQD (reference sequence). CDR3 length: 15 residues. J gave up 3 bases and V 6 bases, and 10 bases lay outside the gene matches.

This chain joins TRBV6-1 and TRBJ2-2; D ambiguous. Per the germline V gene, CDR1 is MNHNS and CDR2 is SASEGT. This CDR3 is 14 amino acids long. The V end was cut by 8 bases, the J end by 3 bases, with 13 bases between. CDR3 nucleotide sequence: TGTGCCAGCGCAGCCGCCTCAGACACCGGGGAGCTGTTTTTT. Translating it yields CASAAASDTGELFF.

The chain uses TRBV27 and TRBJ1-2; D not certain. V lost 4 bases and J lost 8, with 8 bases in between. CDR1 is MNHEY, CDR2 SMNVEV, per germline (reference sequence). This CDR3 has 11 residues. The DNA of the CDR3 is TGTGCCAGCAGTTCCGGAGGGGGCTACACCTTC. Its protein is CASSSGGGYTF.